These 15 T cell receptor beta chains came from one sample sequenced in a study of T-cell reconstitution after alpha-beta-depleted transplantation in children. Unique molecular identifiers were incorporated when the TCRbeta library was constructed. Each CDR3 protein is one row after TCRdb ran MiXCR on the PCR reads. The table records more than 300,000 distinct CDR3 sequences, 15% to 20% of them present only once. The sample consisted of PBMCs, mostly from graft donor cells, taken 360 days after TCRalphabeta/CD19-depleted stem cell transplant. All receptors come from a male patient between 2 and 15 years old who had a stem cell transplant for acute lymphoblastic leukemia, so the T cells may come from the graft donor.

The rearrangement joins TRBV5-1 to TRBJ2-7; 7 nucleotides agree with TRBD1. Per germline, CDR1 SGHRS and CDR2 YFSETQ. The CDR3 extends over 14 amino acids. With V trimmed by 4 bases and J by 1 base, 5 bases remained unmatched. The CDR3 loop is CASSIYRGSYEQYF. In DNA form, the CDR3 reads TGCGCCAGCAGCATCTACAGGGGTTCCTACGAGCAGTACTTC. The full variable domain, with the rest looked up from reference TRBV5-1 and TRBJ2-7, is KAGVTQTPRYLIKTRGQQVTLSCSPISGHRSVSWYQQTPGQGLQFLFEYFSETQRNKGNFPGRFSGRQFSNSRSEMNVSTLELGDSALYLCASSIYRGSYEQYFGPGTRLTVT.

The chain has TRBV28 and TRBJ2-1, with 11 bases matching TRBD2. The CDR3 totals 17 residues. Germline CDR1 and CDR2: MDHEN and SYDVKM. J was trimmed by 6 bases and V by 5 bases; bases with no gene match: 12. The CDR3 DNA is TGTGCCAGCAGTCTGGTTGCCGGGACTAGCGGAGCCAATGAGCAGTTCTTC. This translates into CASSLVAGTSGANEQFF. Complete variable domain (other parts from reference TRBV28 and TRBJ2-1): DVKVTQSSRYLVKRTGEKVFLECVQDMDHENMFWYRQDPGLGLRLIYFSYDVKMKEKGDIPEGYSVSREKKERFSLILESASTNQTSMYLCASSLVAGTSGANEQFFGPGTRLTVL.

The chain recombines TRBV18 with TRBJ2-7; D is uncertain. V was shortened by 2 bases and J by 7 bases, with 15 bases between the two germline ends. The CDR3 is 14 residues long. From germline, CDR1 is KGHSH and CDR2 LQKENI. As DNA, the CDR3 is TGTGCCAGCTCACCAAAAGTGCCGTCTTATGAGCAGTACTTC. This translates into CASSPKVPSYEQYF. Filled out from reference TRBV18 and TRBJ2-7, the complete variable domain reads NAGVMQNPRHLVRRRGQEARLRCSPMKGHSHVYWYRQLPEEGLKFMVYLQKENIIDESGMPKERFSAEFPKEGPSILRIQQVVRGDSAAYFCASSPKVPSYEQYFGPGTRLTVT.

This clonotype came up many times. V usage is TRBV29-1 and J usage is TRBJ2-1; D gene unclear. Per the germline V gene, CDR1 is SQVTM and CDR2 is ANQGSEA. The CDR3 is 11 residues long. V was clipped by 5 bases and J by 5 bases, with 7 bases between them. The CDR3 reads CSVLRNNEQFF. In DNA, the CDR3 is TGCAGCGTTTTACGGAACAATGAGCAGTTCTTC.

The chain combines TRBV15 with TRBJ2-3; TRBD1 matches at 7 bases. Germline CDR1 and CDR2: LNHNV and YYDKDF (reference sequence). CDR3 length equals 18 residues. The V and J ends lost 3 bases and 8 bases, in that order; junction bases with no gene match: 20. The CDR3 region is CATSSHLRTGHLLGTQYF. The CDR3 DNA follows: TGTGCCACCAGCAGCCACCTCCGGACAGGTCACCTACTAGGTACGCAGTATTTT.

Written as DNA, the CDR3 is TGTGCCAGCAGCCGCCGACTAGCGGGAGGGGCATCCAAAAACATTCAGTACTTC. This codes for CASSRRLAGGASKNIQYF. The chain recombines TRBV27 with TRBJ2-4; 14 bases align to TRBD2. V dropped 6 bases and J dropped 2; count of bases not matched to a gene: 9. This CDR3 contains 18 residues. In germline, CDR1 is MNHEY, CDR2 SMNVEV (reference sequence).

This clonotype was recorded many times. V is TRBV6-1 and J is TRBJ2-5; a possible D gene is TRBD2 (6 bases). V gave up 0 bases and J gave up 5 bases, with 10 bases separating them. The CDR3 is 14 residues long. Germline lookup yields CDR1 MNHNS and CDR2 SASEGT. In DNA form, the CDR3 reads TGTGCCAGCAGTGAAGCTATAGGGAGGGAGACCCAGTACTTC. Residues: CASSEAIGRETQYF.

The V call is TRBV29-1, the J call TRBJ2-1; 16 bases agree with TRBD2. V gave up 3 bases and J gave up 4 bases; unmatched junction bases: 15. CDR1 and CDR2 (germline): SQVTM, ANQGSEA. The CDR3 runs to 20 residues. In DNA form, the CDR3 reads TGCAGCGTTGATGGGAGCAAGGGACTAGCGGGAGGGCCTTCTTACAATGAGCAGTTCTTC. Translated, it gives CSVDGSKGLAGGPSYNEQFF.

This clonotype was found a few times. The V call is TRBV4-3, the J call TRBJ2-7; 11 bases agree with TRBD2. This CDR3 contains 16 residues. J gave up 2 bases and V 0 bases, and 3 bases lay outside the gene matches. Germline V gives CDR1 LGHNA, CDR2 YSLEER. The CDR3 region is CASSQEIAGGAYEQYF. The CDR3 nucleotides are TGCGCCAGCAGCCAAGAGATAGCGGGAGGGGCCTACGAGCAGTACTTC.

This clonotype was found many times. The J gene is TRBJ2-2, the V gene TRBV10-3, with a possible D match to TRBD1 (5 bases). CDR3 size: 15 residues. Germline CDR1 ENHRY, CDR2 SYGVKD. The germline V and J ends were trimmed by 10 bases and 2 bases, with 17 bases remaining between them. In DNA, the CDR3 is TGTGCCACTAAGATACGACAGACCAACACCGGGGAGCTGTTTTTT. Amino acids: CATKIRQTNTGELFF.

The chain combines TRBV19 with TRBJ2-1; D is perhaps TRBD2 (6 bases). This CDR3 comprises 15 residues. With 3 bases removed from V and 9 bases from J, the gap between germline ends came to 18 bases. Germline V lookup: CDR1 LNHDA, CDR2 SQIVND (reference sequence). This CDR3 reads CASSMVLGRRGEQFF. The CDR3 DNA sequence: TGTGCCAGTAGTATGGTTTTAGGGCGGCGGGGTGAGCAGTTCTTC.

The chain recombines TRBV5-1 with TRBJ2-5, with 7 bases matching TRBD1. Germline values: CDR1 SGHRS, CDR2 YFSETQ. V was clipped by 0 bases and J by 5 bases; unmatched bases: 10. The CDR3 has 16 amino acids. CDR3 DNA: TGCGCCAGCAGCTTGGAGACAGGGAAGACAACGGAGACCCAGTACTTC. This codes for CASSLETGKTTETQYF.

This clonotype was found a few times. J is TRBJ1-1 and V is TRBV29-1, with no clear D. Germline V CDR1 and CDR2: SQVTM, ANQGSEA. CDR3 length: 13 amino acids. Trimming stripped 3 bases from V and 1 base from J, with 9 bases between. The CDR3 here is CSVDGEANTEAFF. The CDR3 DNA reads TGCAGCGTTGACGGGGAGGCGAACACTGAAGCTTTCTTT.

This clonotype has more than one count but fewer than ten. The V gene is TRBV12-3 or TRBV12-4, the J gene TRBJ2-7, with 9 positions matching TRBD2. The V segment lost 4 bases and the J segment 2 bases; nucleotides outside the gene matches: 3. CDR3 length: 14 amino acids. This CDR3 is CASSWGTSPYEQYF. CDR3 coding DNA: TGTGCCAGCAGTTGGGGGACTAGCCCCTACGAGCAGTACTTC.

V usage is TRBV7-2 and J usage is TRBJ1-2; TRBD1 aligns across 7 bases. This CDR3 has 14 amino acids. V dropped 6 bases and J dropped 5; count of bases not matched to a gene: 9. Per the germline V gene, CDR1 is SGHTA and CDR2 is FQGNSA. This chain's CDR3 is CASREDRSRYGYTF. The CDR3 coding sequence is TGTGCCAGCAGGGAGGACAGGTCCCGATATGGCTACACCTTC.